The sequence of this T cell receptor (beta chain) was determined in a study of identical twins. Study results and caveats: Some out-of-frame alpha sequences were shared by twins, and these showed excess low generation probability. Abundant beta clonotypes from cord blood bore fewer insertions; memory repertoires lacked this pattern.

V lost 5 bases, J lost 4 bases, and 8 bases stayed unmatched. Per germline, CDR1 SEHNR and CDR2 FQNEAQ (reference sequence). CDR3 size: 15 residues. This clonotype came up a few times. As yet, its antigen is unknown. The cDNA had a unique molecular identifier and a template-switch universal primer site. TCRdb called the 5' RACE reads again in MiXCR, with one record for every CDR3 protein. The sample has around 450,000 distinct CDR3 sequences, 14% seen once; the top ten hold around 0.57%. This sample also belongs to another study, concerning yellow fever vaccine responses in identical twins. That paper adds: Twins reportedly had a vaccine T cell response that seemed partly convergent, partly personalized.

The clonotype comes from a woman aged 18-35 years in good health. This chain connects TRBV7-9 to TRBJ2-7; 10 positions match TRBD2. The sample consisted of CD4+ T cells sorted from blood. The CDR3 spells CASSPSGGAGYEQYF. The CDR3 nucleotides read TGTGCCAGCAGCCCCAGCGGGGGGGCCGGTTACGAGCAGTACTTC.